The 14 T cell receptor beta chains presented below share a single source sample, sequenced in a study of cytomegalovirus exposure and HLA in healthy donors. Primers for the PCR totalled 60 Vbeta and 13 Jbeta. Generated by immunoSEQ multiplex PCR, the TCRdb table keeps only in-frame clones and is missing some. This table has tens of thousands of clones, approximately 90% appearing once. Sample: PBMCs. The receptors were sampled from a woman in her 40s in good health and CMV-seropositive.

This chain uses TRBV15 with TRBJ2-5; 10 bases are a match to TRBD2. Germline V gene lookup returns CDR1 LNHNV and CDR2 YYDKDF (reference sequence). V gave up 6 bases and J gave up 1 base; unmatched junction bases: 2. The CDR3 is 14 residues long. In DNA form, the CDR3 reads TGTGCCACCAGGCGGACTAGCGGCCAAGAGACCCAGTACTTC. It translates to CATRRTSGQETQYF.

The chain is built from TRBV18 and TRBJ1-1, with D possibly TRBD1 on 5 matching bases. The CDR3 sequence is 15 residues long. Trimming took 1 base from V and 3 from J, leaving 12 bases between them. CDR1 is KGHSH and CDR2 is LQKENI in the germline V gene. CDR3 DNA sequence: TGTGCCAGCTCACCACTCAGCAGGGTAGACACTGAAGCTTTCTTT. As protein: CASSPLSRVDTEAFF. Looking up the rest from reference TRBV18 and TRBJ1-1 gives the full variable domain: NAGVMQNPRHLVRRRGQEARLRCSPMKGHSHVYWYRQLPEEGLKFMVYLQKENIIDESGMPKERFSAEFPKEGPSILRIQQVVRGDSAAYFCASSPLSRVDTEAFFGQGTRLTVV.

The gene calls are TRBV7-2 and TRBJ2-1, with TRBD1 matching over 9 bases. The CDR3 is made up of 15 amino acids. V dropped 5 bases and J dropped 4; count of bases not matched to a gene: 6. Germline CDR1 SGHTA, CDR2 FQGNSA. CDR3 sequence reads: CASSLRQGVYNEQFF. The CDR3, as DNA: TGTGCCAGCAGCCTCCGACAGGGGGTATACAATGAGCAGTTCTTC.

The chain combines TRBV7-9 with TRBJ2-3; 8 positions agree with TRBD2. From germline, CDR1 is SEHNR and CDR2 FQNEAQ (reference sequence). CDR3 size: 16 residues. Unmatched junction bases numbered 7, after V lost 4 bases and J lost 1 base. CDR3 coding DNA: TGTGCCAGCAGCTCCGCCCGGGGGGGCCGCACAGATACGCAGTATTTT. Amino acids: CASSSARGGRTDTQYF.

This chain uses TRBV10-2 with TRBJ1-2; no clear D. V gave up 6 bases and J gave up 6 bases, with 17 bases separating them. This CDR3 is 14 amino acids long. CDR1 WSHSY and CDR2 SAAADI come from the germline V gene. CDR3 DNA: TGCGCCAGCAGCCTAACACTCCCCGGGGATGGCTACACCTTC. Translation: CASSLTLPGDGYTF.

CDR3 coding DNA: TGTGCCAGCAGCTTGGAAAAGGGACTCTCGAACACTGAAGCTTTCTTT. Translated, it gives CASSLEKGLSNTEAFF. V usage is TRBV5-4 and J usage is TRBJ1-1; D is perhaps TRBD1 (5 bases). The germline CDR1 and CDR2 sequences are SGHNT and YYREEE (reference sequence). The CDR3 runs 16 residues. V lost 0 bases, J lost 1 base, and 13 bases lay in between.

The V call is TRBV15, the J call TRBJ2-1; 7 positions match TRBD2. Germline-derived CDR1 and CDR2 are LNHNV and YYDKDF (reference sequence). This CDR3 comprises 14 residues. After removal of 3 bases from V and 5 bases from J, the junction contained 4 bases not matched to a gene. CDR3 region: CATSRREKDNEQFF. CDR3 nucleotide sequence: TGTGCCACCAGCAGGCGGGAGAAGGACAATGAGCAGTTCTTC.

The chain recombines TRBV7-2 with TRBJ2-5, with 11 bases fitting TRBD2. The CDR3 contains 17 residues. Germline V gene data show CDR1 as SGHTA and CDR2 as FQGNSA. Trimming took 1 base from V and 9 from J; bases not matched to a gene: 13. CDR3 sequence reads: CASSLGTLAGVGGSQYF. The CDR3 DNA reads TGTGCCAGCAGCTTAGGGACACTAGCGGGAGTGGGGGGGTCCCAGTACTTC.

The chain combines TRBV18 with TRBJ2-5; 11 bases map to TRBD2. V trimming: 3 bases; J trimming: 1 base; junction bases outside the gene matches: 19. The CDR3 loop spans 21 amino acids. Per germline, CDR1 KGHSH and CDR2 LQKENI. In DNA, the CDR3 is TGTGCCAGCTCACCCAGGCGGCAGACTAGCGGGACCCACAGGGCCCAAGAGACCCAGTACTTC. Protein sequence: CASSPRRQTSGTHRAQETQYF.

This clone was detected once. The V and J genes are TRBV2 and TRBJ1-4, with D unclear. This CDR3 region has 15 residues. Germline V gene sequence: CDR1 SNHLY, CDR2 FYNNEI. Trimming pared 6 bases from V and 0 bases from J, leaving 11 bases between. Here the CDR3 DNA reads TGTGCCAGCAGCGGCAGCACAGCAACTAATGAAAAACTGTTTTTT. Amino acid sequence: CASSGSTATNEKLFF.

This chain joins TRBV9 and TRBJ1-3, with D possibly matching TRBD1 (5 bases). The CDR3 has 15 residues. Trimming left V 0 bases short and J 4 bases short, with 11 bases between. Germline lookup yields CDR1 SGDLS and CDR2 YYNGEE. In DNA, the CDR3 is TGTGCCAGCAGCGTAGGGCAGGGAACCGGAAACACCATATATTTT. Its translation: CASSVGQGTGNTIYF.

Written as DNA, the CDR3 is TGTGCCAGCAGTCAGGGCACGCACATGAACACTGAAGCTTTCTTT. This translates into CASSQGTHMNTEAFF. The chain combines TRBV6-6 with TRBJ1-1, with D possibly TRBD1 on 5 matching bases. Germline values: CDR1 MNHNY, CDR2 SVGAGI (reference sequence). V gave up 5 bases and J gave up 0 bases, with 13 bases separating them. This CDR3 region has 15 residues.

The V and J genes are TRBV2 and TRBJ2-7; 14 bases align to TRBD2. The germline V gene has CDR1 SNHLY and CDR2 FYNNEI. CDR3 size: 17 residues. The V and J ends lost 2 bases and 3 bases, in that order; junction bases with no gene match: 6. The DNA of the CDR3 is TGTGCCAGCAGTGAAAAGGGACTAGCGGGGGCCTACTACGAGCAGTACTTC. Its protein is CASSEKGLAGAYYEQYF.

The rearrangement joins TRBV9 to TRBJ1-4, with 9 bases identical to TRBD1. This CDR3 is built from 18 residues. Looked up from germline, CDR1 is SGDLS and CDR2 is YYNGEE. Unmatched junction bases numbered 18, after V lost 4 bases and J lost 8 bases. CDR3 sequence reads: CASSSSLGGQGLGEKLFF. DNA of the CDR3: TGTGCCAGCAGCTCCTCGTTGGGGGGACAGGGATTAGGAGAAAAACTGTTTTTT.